These 18 T cell receptor beta chains share one sample of origin, sequenced in a study of early T cells in non-severe SARS-CoV-2 infection. TCRdb reprocessed the 5' RACE reads via MiXCR and lists one record per CDR3 protein. Of about 62,000 distinct CDR3 sequences in the sample, about 9.3% are singletons; the top ten hold roughly 1.2%. Sequencing was done on a sample of whole blood. These receptors were collected from an adult who was a healthcare worker with PCR-confirmed SARS-CoV-2 infection or an uninfected control (not recorded which).

V and J are TRBV12-5 and TRBJ2-3; D uncertain. Trimming took off 11 bases at V and 0 bases at J, with 15 bases between the two ends. The germline V gene encodes CDR1 LGHNT and CDR2 FRNRAP. This CDR3 has 14 residues. This CDR3 reads CAAGLGFSTDTQYF. The CDR3 nucleotides are TGTGCTGCCGGGCTAGGTTTTAGCACAGATACGCAGTATTTT.

Only a few counts were recorded for this clonotype. The J gene is TRBJ2-6, the V gene TRBV9; D unresolved. This CDR3 comprises 15 residues. Per germline, CDR1 SGDLS and CDR2 YYNGEE. Trimming left V 6 bases short and J 0 bases short, with 10 bases between. Written as DNA, the CDR3 is TGTGCCAGCACCCCTTCCCTCTCTGGGGCCAACGTCCTGACTTTC. It yields the protein CASTPSLSGANVLTF.

The rearrangement links TRBV11-2 to TRBJ2-5, with a tentative D call TRBD2 (6 bases). In germline, CDR1 is SGHAT, CDR2 FQNNGV. CDR3 size: 18 residues. V was shortened by 2 bases and J by 0 bases, with 19 bases between the two germline ends. This CDR3 is CASSLKVAGPWYQETQYF. The CDR3 DNA follows: TGTGCCAGCAGCTTAAAGGTTGCGGGACCCTGGTACCAAGAGACCCAGTACTTC.

In this sample, this clonotype turned up a few times. The chain has TRBV12-3 or TRBV12-4 and TRBJ2-7; 7 bases agree with TRBD1. This CDR3 has 13 residues. CDR3 sequence (DNA): TGTGCCAGCAGGGGATGGGACAGCGACGAGCAGTACGTG. It translates to CASRGWDSDEQYV.

This clonotype has more than one count but fewer than ten. The chain carries TRBV28 and TRBJ1-2, with D unresolved. This CDR3 has 13 residues. V shed 5 bases and J shed 8 bases, with 15 bases lying between them. Germline assignment: CDR1 MDHEN and CDR2 SYDVKM. In DNA form, the CDR3 reads TGTGCCAGCAGTGGCGGGATCCCACGGGGCTACACCTTC. It yields the protein CASSGGIPRGYTF.

This clonotype was seen many times. The rearrangement links TRBV14 to TRBJ1-3, with unresolved D. In germline, CDR1 is SGHDN, CDR2 FVKESK. CDR3 length: 15 residues. V lost 1 base to trimming and J lost 0 bases, with 7 bases between them. The CDR3 DNA reads TGTGCCAGCAGCCAAGGACACAGCTCTGGAAACACCATATATTTT. Its translation: CASSQGHSSGNTIYF.

The J gene is TRBJ1-1, the V gene TRBV20-1, with a tentative D call TRBD1 (5 bases). CDR1 and CDR2 from the germline V gene are DFQATT and SNEGSKA (reference sequence). V lost 0 bases to trimming and J lost 11 bases, with 16 bases between them. There are 13 residues in the CDR3. CDR3 sequence: CSARDQGPAQAFF. As DNA, the CDR3 is TGCAGTGCTAGAGATCAGGGACCGGCCCAGGCTTTCTTT.

This clonotype was recorded a few times. One junction end disagrees with the germline gene, perhaps due to a read error. The rearrangement links TRBV5-1 to TRBJ1-3; tentative D call: TRBD1 (5 bases). The CDR3 is 17 residues long. Germline CDR1 and CDR2: SGHRS and YFSETQ. CDR3 in DNA: TGCGCCAGCAGTTTGGGGACGGGGGAGTTCTCTGGAAACACCATATATTTT. Translation gives CASSLGTGEFSGNTIYF.

This clonotype was found many times. The chain carries TRBV12-3 or TRBV12-4 and TRBJ2-3, with D maybe TRBD2 (5 bases). The CDR3 has 15 residues. The V end lost 3 bases, the J end lost 0 bases, and 10 bases lay between the germline ends. The CDR3 reads CASSLERRSTDTQYF. The CDR3 DNA follows: TGTGCCAGCAGTTTGGAGCGGAGGAGCACAGATACGCAGTATTTT.

Only a few counts were recorded for this clonotype. The rearrangement uses TRBV19 and TRBJ1-5, with D hard to call. Germline V gene data show CDR1 as LNHDA and CDR2 as SQIVND (reference sequence). Trimming cost V 7 bases and J 2 bases, with 18 bases left between them. The CDR3 is made up of 16 amino acids. In DNA form, the CDR3 reads TGTGCCAGTAACACCGGACCCTTCGAGGGCAATCAGCCCCAGCATTTT. This translates into CASNTGPFEGNQPQHF.

This clonotype has a count of ten or more. V usage is TRBV3-1 and J usage is TRBJ2-5, with a possible D match to TRBD2 (6 bases). CDR3 size: 11 residues. CDR1 is LGHDT, CDR2 YNNKEL, per germline (reference sequence). The germline V and J ends were trimmed by 1 base and 9 bases, with 6 bases remaining between them. The CDR3, as DNA: TGTGCCAGCAGCCAAGGGGGGGCCCAGTACTTC. Protein product: CASSQGGAQYF.

The V gene is TRBV12-3 or TRBV12-4, the J gene TRBJ1-2; D unresolved. The CDR3 sequence is 13 residues long. V was cut by 10 bases and J by 8 bases, with 20 bases left in between. CDR3: CATTRRLTGGYTF. The DNA for the CDR3 is TGTGCCACCACCCGGAGGCTTACGGGAGGCTACACCTTC.

The rearrangement links TRBV2 to TRBJ2-7, with D tentatively TRBD2 (5 bases). The CDR3 length is 12 residues. V lost 5 bases and J 6 bases, leaving 11 bases between the germline ends. Germline CDR1 reads SNHLY; CDR2 reads FYNNEI. The CDR3 DNA is TGTGCCAGCAGTTTCGGGGTGAGCGAGCAGTACGTC. It encodes CASSFGVSEQYV.

The chain links TRBV28 to TRBJ1-1, with D hard to call. This CDR3 has 14 residues. Trimming took 7 bases from V and 2 from J, leaving 14 bases between them. Germline CDR1 is MDHEN and CDR2 is SYDVKM. The CDR3 nucleotides read TGTGCCAGCACCCTAGGCCGCTATAACACTGAAGCTTTCTTT. Translation gives CASTLGRYNTEAFF. The full variable domain, in which reference TRBV28 and TRBJ1-1 provide the parts outside the CDR3, is DVKVTQSSRYLVKRTGEKVFLECVQDMDHENMFWYRQDPGLGLRLIYFSYDVKMKEKGDIPEGYSVSREKKERFSLILESASTNQTSMYLCASTLGRYNTEAFFGQGTRLTVV.

The chain carries TRBV11-2 and TRBJ2-3; 11 nucleotides align to TRBD2. J was trimmed by 0 bases and V by 5 bases; bases with no gene match: 1. This CDR3 spans 15 amino acids. In germline, CDR1 is SGHAT, CDR2 FQNNGV. CDR3 loop: CASSRLAGSTDTQYF. Written as DNA, the CDR3 is TGTGCCAGCAGCCGACTAGCGGGGAGCACAGATACGCAGTATTTT.

The genes are TRBV4-1 and TRBJ1-6; 10 bases align to TRBD1. Germline CDR1 is MGHRA and CDR2 is YSYEKL. J lost 10 bases, V lost 2 bases, and 8 bases had no gene match. The CDR3 runs 16 residues. CDR3: CASSQLRQGAGSPLHF. The DNA for the CDR3 is TGCGCCAGCAGCCAACTTCGACAGGGGGCGGGCTCACCCCTCCACTTT.

This clonotype was counted only a few times. The V call is TRBV29-1, the J call TRBJ2-5; no clear D gene. Germline CDR1 and CDR2: SQVTM and ANQGSEA. The CDR3 sequence is 13 residues long. V was clipped by 6 bases and J by 4 bases, with 15 bases between them. The CDR3 sequence: CSVRGVAVETQYF. In nucleotides, the CDR3 is TGCAGCGTCCGCGGTGTAGCAGTAGAGACCCAGTACTTC.

This clonotype was recorded a few times. The chain joins TRBV9 to TRBJ2-7; D not certain. Germline-derived CDR1 and CDR2 are SGDLS and YYNGEE. Trimming cost V 6 bases and J 4 bases, with 11 bases left between them. The CDR3 contains 12 residues. CDR3 amino acids: CASTARRYEQYV. As DNA, the CDR3 is TGTGCCAGCACGGCCAGAAGGTACGAGCAGTACGTC.